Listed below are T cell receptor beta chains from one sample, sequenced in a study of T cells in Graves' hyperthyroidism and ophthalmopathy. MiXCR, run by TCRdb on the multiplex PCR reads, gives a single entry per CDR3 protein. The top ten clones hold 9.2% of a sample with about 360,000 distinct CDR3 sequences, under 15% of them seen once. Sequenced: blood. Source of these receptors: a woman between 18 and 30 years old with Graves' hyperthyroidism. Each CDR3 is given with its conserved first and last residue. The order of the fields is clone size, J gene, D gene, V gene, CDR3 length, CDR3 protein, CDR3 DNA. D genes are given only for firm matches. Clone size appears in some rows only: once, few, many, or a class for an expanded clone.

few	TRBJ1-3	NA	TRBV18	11	CASQSGNTIYF	TGTGCCAGTCAATCTGGAAACACCATATATTTT
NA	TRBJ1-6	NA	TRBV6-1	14	CASSGGSYNSPLHF	TGTGCCAGCAGTGGGGGGTCCTATAATTCACCCCTCCACTTT
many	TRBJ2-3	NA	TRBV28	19	CASSTLLGTGFSGTDTQYF	TGTGCCAGCAGTACACTTCTGGGTACAGGGTTTAGTGGCACAGATACGCAGTATTTT
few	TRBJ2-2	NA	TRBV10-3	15	CAISARDTRQEELFF	TGTGCCATCAGTGCACGGGACACCAGACAGGAGGAGCTGTTTTTT
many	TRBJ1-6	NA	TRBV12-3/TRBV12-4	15	CASSLDTGINSPLHF	TGTGCCAGCAGTTTAGATACAGGGATTAATTCACCCCTCCACTTT
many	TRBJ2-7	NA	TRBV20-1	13	CSAVSPAGLEQYF	TGCAGTGCTGTCAGCCCTGCGGGCCTCGAGCAGTACTTC
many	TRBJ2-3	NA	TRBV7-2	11	CASSPRDTQYF	TGTGCCAGCAGCCCGCGAGATACGCAGTATTTT
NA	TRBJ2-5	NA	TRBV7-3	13	CASSLLDGETQYF	TGTGCCAGCAGCTTACTCGACGGGGAGACCCAGTACTTC
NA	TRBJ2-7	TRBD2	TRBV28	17	CASSWGTSGSPGYEQYF	TGTGCCAGCAGTTGGGGGACTAGCGGGAGTCCCGGGTACGAGCAGTACTTC
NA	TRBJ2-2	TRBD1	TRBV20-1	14	CSATRQGNTGELFF	TGCAGTGCTACCCGACAGGGAAACACCGGGGAGCTGTTTTTT
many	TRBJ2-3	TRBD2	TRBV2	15	CASSSLGAGADTQYF	TGTGCCAGCTCCTCCCTTGGCGCGGGGGCAGATACGCAGTATTTT
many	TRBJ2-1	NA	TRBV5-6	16	CASSFPHVQMRNEQFF	TGTGCCAGCAGCTTCCCCCACGTACAAATGAGGAATGAGCAGTTCTTC
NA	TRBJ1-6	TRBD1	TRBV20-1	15	CSLRDREVLNSPLHF	TGCAGTCTCCGGGACAGGGAAGTTCTGAATTCACCCCTCCACTTT